This TCR beta chain comes out of a study of beta chain features in type 1 diabetes. Study-level points and caveats: Significant though moderate, a shortening of TCRB CDR3s appeared in all four CD4+ subsets of Type 1 diabetes patients. With patients and controls alike, PCR might favor shorter templates to an equal degree.

Once sorted, every population was more than 98% pure. The whole isolated RNA underwent reverse transcription, so sequencing captured expressed TCRB transcripts. Averages about 1 million reads characterized the stem cell-like memory T cell samples. This table comes from immunoSEQ multiplex PCR, and its TCRdb copy is limited to in-frame clones, with some not included. The sample includes some 99,000 clones, 40% seen only once; the top ten take over 0.05%. Germline values: CDR1 MNHNY, CDR2 SVGAGI (reference sequence). Trimming at V came to 8 bases and at J to 8 bases, leaving 11 bases not matched to a gene. This CDR3 comprises 14 residues. This clone was found once. Its antigen is as yet unknown.

Sequenced: stem cell memory CD4+ T cells from blood. The TCR comes from a woman younger than 30 in good health. The gene calls are TRBV6-6 and TRBJ1-2, with 10 bases matching TRBD1. CDR3 nucleotides: TGTGCCAGCTTATACTCCGGGACAGGGGTGGGCTACACCTTC. It encodes CASLYSGTGVGYTF.